A single sample gave rise to the 13 T cell receptor beta chains below, sequenced in a study of blood T cell repertoires in COVID-19. Libraries were prepared by immunoSEQ multiplex PCR; TCRdb keeps only in-frame clonotypes and omits some of them. The sample has around 190,000 clones, around 90% seen once. Material: PBMCs or T cells enriched from blood (not recorded which). The receptors were gathered from a man between 18 and 35 years old with acute COVID-19.

V and J are TRBV10-3 and TRBJ1-2, with D tentatively TRBD1 (6 bases). Looked up from germline, CDR1 is ENHRY and CDR2 is SYGVKD. The V end was cut by 7 bases, the J end by 0 bases, with 12 bases between. This CDR3 has 14 amino acids. The CDR3 DNA is TGTGCCATCACTGCAGGGGCCTCTAACTATGGCTACACCTTC. The encoded protein is CAITAGASNYGYTF.

This chain connects TRBV6-5 to TRBJ1-2; TRBD1 matches at 7 bases. The CDR3 has 13 residues. The V segment lost 5 bases and the J segment 6 bases; nucleotides outside the gene matches: 6. Germline CDR1 MNHEY, CDR2 SVGAGI. The CDR3 reads CASSPQGVNGYTF. The CDR3 region has the DNA TGTGCCAGCAGTCCCCAGGGGGTTAATGGCTACACCTTC.

This sequence joins TRBV7-9 and TRBJ1-2, with 8 bases aligning to TRBD1. This CDR3 has 13 amino acids. Losses at the gene ends were 5 bases for V and 7 bases for J; bases not matched to a gene: 6. Germline V gene data show CDR1 as SEHNR and CDR2 as FQNEAQ (reference sequence). For the CDR3, the DNA is TGTGCCAGCAGCCCGCAGGGGGCAGTTGGCTACACCTTC. Its protein product is CASSPQGAVGYTF.

V is TRBV11-3 and J is TRBJ1-6; the match to TRBD1 covers 9 bases. V shed 5 bases, J shed 3 bases, and the junction held 5 bases outside the gene matches. Germline V gene sequence: CDR1 SGHNT, CDR2 YENEEA. The CDR3 spans 16 residues. Written as DNA, the CDR3 is TGTGCCAGCAGCCCAGAGGACAGGGGCTATAATTCACCCCTCCACTTT. Protein sequence: CASSPEDRGYNSPLHF.

The chain has TRBV24-1 and TRBJ2-5; possible D gene TRBD2, 5 bases. Germline CDR1 is KGHDR and CDR2 is SFDVKD. The CDR3 contains 16 residues. V lost 4 bases and J 2 bases, leaving 16 bases between the germline ends. CDR3: CATSDPGGLLQETQYF. The CDR3 region has the DNA TGTGCCACCAGTGACCCCGGAGGCCTGTTACAAGAGACCCAGTACTTC.

The chain uses TRBV6-2 or TRBV6-3 and TRBJ1-1, with no clear D. Trimming took off 2 bases at V and 1 base at J, with 14 bases between the two ends. CDR1 and CDR2 (germline): MNHEY, SVGEGT. This CDR3 has 16 residues. The chain's CDR3 is CASSYRRAISNTEAFF. CDR3 DNA: TGTGCCAGCAGTTACAGGAGGGCCATTTCGAACACTGAAGCTTTCTTT.

This chain uses TRBV4-3 with TRBJ1-3; D may be TRBD1 (5 bases). The CDR3 length is 15 residues. The V end lost 4 bases, the J end lost 0 bases, and 10 bases lay between the germline ends. Looked up from germline, CDR1 is LGHNA and CDR2 is YSLEER. The CDR3 loop is CASSPGSLSGNTIYF. CDR3 coding DNA: TGCGCCAGCAGCCCAGGGTCTCTCTCTGGAAACACCATATATTTT.

The J gene is TRBJ2-5, the V gene TRBV5-1; TRBD2 matches 13 bases. Germline V gives CDR1 SGHRS, CDR2 YFSETQ. J gave up 5 bases and V 4 bases, and 5 bases lay outside the gene matches. The CDR3 extends over 15 amino acids. In DNA form, the CDR3 reads TGCGCCAGCAGCCCGGGACTAGCGGGAAGGGAGACCCAGTACTTC. It encodes CASSPGLAGRETQYF.

The rearrangement links TRBV29-1 to TRBJ2-5; D may be TRBD1 (5 bases). The germline V gene encodes CDR1 SQVTM and CDR2 ANQGSEA. The V end was cut by 2 bases, the J end by 1 base, with 17 bases between. The CDR3 length is 16 residues. This chain's CDR3 is CSVELRRQIPQETQYF. In DNA form, the CDR3 reads TGCAGCGTTGAACTAAGGAGACAGATCCCCCAAGAGACCCAGTACTTC.

The chain joins TRBV27 to TRBJ2-1; possibly TRBD2 for D (5 bases). This CDR3 has 15 residues. Trimming took off 6 bases at V and 4 bases at J, with 16 bases between the two ends. Per the germline V gene, CDR1 is MNHEY and CDR2 is SMNVEV (reference sequence). The CDR3 region has the DNA TGTGCCAGCAGCCCCGAGGGTAGCTGGTACAATGAGCAGTTCTTC. Residues: CASSPEGSWYNEQFF.

The V and J genes are TRBV19 and TRBJ2-7; 10 bases agree with TRBD1. Germline V gives CDR1 LNHDA, CDR2 SQIVND (reference sequence). This CDR3 has 15 amino acids. The V gene end was trimmed by 5 bases and the J gene end by 5 bases; junction bases not matched to a gene: 9. The CDR3 is CASSSIPGQGHEQYF. The CDR3 DNA reads TGTGCCAGTAGTTCCATACCGGGACAGGGGCACGAGCAGTACTTC.

This chain links TRBV28 with TRBJ2-4; TRBD2 agrees at 7 bases. The V segment lost 7 bases and the J segment 0 bases; nucleotides outside the gene matches: 9. This CDR3 spans 16 amino acids. In germline, CDR1 is MDHEN, CDR2 SYDVKM. CDR3 sequence reads: CASTSPAGVAKNIQYF. Written as DNA, the CDR3 is TGTGCCAGCACCTCTCCCGCGGGGGTAGCCAAAAACATTCAGTACTTC.

V gene TRBV9 combines with J gene TRBJ1-1; D uncertain. The germline CDR1 and CDR2 sequences are SGDLS and YYNGEE. The CDR3 is 11 residues long. The germline V and J ends were trimmed by 1 base and 9 bases, with 7 bases remaining between them. The CDR3 DNA sequence: TGTGCCAGCAGCGTAACTCTCCAAGCTTTCTTT. Translated, it gives CASSVTLQAFF.